This T cell receptor beta chain was found in a study of tumor and adjacent non-tumor tissue in lung cancer. Study-level background: Patients were aged roughly 30 to 76, roughly nine men and about 5 women, stage I to III. General study findings and limits: Significantly higher TCR diversity was found in tumor than normal lung.

TCRbeta libraries were built with three rounds of nested PCR, modified from ARM-PCR. One entry per CDR3 protein, called by TCRdb with MiXCR from the multiplex PCR reads. Among some 47,000 distinct CDR3 sequences listed, 60% to 70% were seen once. RNA was extracted from bulk tissue without any cell sorting. More than 3 cm separated this lung sample from the edge of the tumor. By its share, this clonotype is medium-sized (0.01 to 0.1%). Its target is unknown. This receptor was taken from a woman in her 40s with non-small cell lung cancer. The sample comprised distant non-tumor lung tissue.

The CDR3: CASSLLGPNNEQFF. DNA of the CDR3: TGTGCCAGCAGTTTACTGGGGCCAAACAATGAGCAGTTCTTC. The rearrangement uses TRBV12-3 or TRBV12-4 and TRBJ2-1; possibly TRBD1 for D (5 bases). This CDR3 region has 14 residues. Trimming removed 2 bases from V and 5 bases from J, with 10 bases in between.